Listed below are T cell receptor beta chains from one sample, sequenced in a study of blood T cell repertoires in COVID-19. The protocol was immunoSEQ multiplex PCR, while the TCRdb copy is restricted to in-frame clones and leaves out a portion. The table shows some 250,000 clones, with more than 65% occurring only once. Sequencing used peripheral blood. These receptors were taken from a woman aged 18-29 years with acute or convalescent COVID-19. CDR3s include the opening cysteine and the closing phenylalanine or tryptophan. D genes are given only for firm matches. A clone size is listed for some rows: how often the clone was seen (once, few, many), or a class if it is expanded.

v_call	d_call	j_call	clone_size	cdr3_aa	cdr3_nt
TRBV24-1	.	TRBJ2-1	.	CATSDVPGEQFF	TGTGCCACCAGTGATGTCCCCGGGGAGCAGTTCTTC
TRBV5-1	TRBD2	TRBJ2-1	.	CASSLGTSGSNEQFF	TGCGCCAGCAGCCTTGGGACTAGCGGGAGCAATGAGCAGTTCTTC
TRBV7-2	.	TRBJ2-7	once	CASSAGNEQYF	TGTGCCAGCAGCGCGGGGAACGAGCAGTACTTC
TRBV19	.	TRBJ1-5	.	CASKYGGGHDQPQHF	TGTGCCAGTAAATACGGCGGGGGGCACGATCAGCCCCAGCATTTT
TRBV4-2	TRBD2	TRBJ2-1	.	CASSLRTSAYNEQFF	TGTGCCAGCAGCCTAAGGACTAGCGCATACAATGAGCAGTTCTTC
TRBV29-1	.	TRBJ2-7	.	CSVEYRESYEQYF	TGCAGCGTTGAGTACAGGGAATCCTACGAGCAGTACTTC
TRBV27	.	TRBJ1-1	few	CASSLAGGTEAFF	TGTGCCAGCAGTTTGGCCGGAGGGACTGAAGCTTTCTTT
TRBV7-6	TRBD1	TRBJ2-2	.	CASSPRQGRNTGELFF	TGTGCCAGCAGCCCCCGACAGGGGCGGAACACCGGGGAGCTGTTTTTT
TRBV29-1	.	TRBJ2-7	.	CSVGGWEYEQYF	TGCAGCGTTGGTGGCTGGGAGTACGAGCAGTACTTC
TRBV6-5	.	TRBJ1-2	.	CASSYDDPGGGYTF	TGTGCCAGCAGTTACGATGACCCGGGGGGTGGCTACACCTTC
TRBV3-1/TRBV3-2	TRBD2	TRBJ2-1	.	CASSPDLSGTSGIPYNEQFF	TGTGCCAGCAGCCCAGACCTTTCCGGGACTAGCGGGATCCCTTACAATGAGCAGTTCTTC
TRBV5-1	.	TRBJ1-1	.	CASGIGVGGNTEAFF	TGCGCCAGCGGCATAGGGGTCGGGGGGAACACTGAAGCTTTCTTT
TRBV19	TRBD1	TRBJ1-5	.	CASSIVPWLGQDQPQHF	TGTGCCAGTAGTATTGTTCCGTGGCTTGGACAGGATCAGCCCCAGCATTTT
TRBV12-3/TRBV12-4	.	TRBJ2-2	.	CASSSTGPEELFF	TGTGCCAGCAGTTCGACAGGTCCAGAGGAGCTGTTTTTT
TRBV14	.	TRBJ1-1	.	CASSQARVAFF	TGTGCCAGCAGCCAAGCCAGGGTAGCTTTCTTT
TRBV2	TRBD1	TRBJ2-7	.	CASHTGERPDEQYF	TGTGCCAGCCATACAGGGGAGCGTCCGGACGAGCAGTACTTC
TRBV7-9	.	TRBJ2-7	.	CASSLTSYEQYF	TGTGCCAGCAGCTTAACATCCTACGAGCAGTACTTC
TRBV4-3	TRBD1	TRBJ2-7	.	CASSPNSAGQGNNEQYF	TGCGCCAGCAGCCCAAATAGCGCGGGACAGGGCAATAACGAGCAGTACTTC
TRBV28	TRBD1	TRBJ1-5	.	CASSSDRGGNQPQHF	TGTGCCAGCAGTTCCGACAGGGGGGGCAATCAGCCCCAGCATTTT
TRBV6-5	TRBD2	TRBJ2-7	.	CASMGTSLYEQYF	TGTGCCAGCATGGGGACTAGTCTCTACGAGCAGTACTTC
TRBV6-5	.	TRBJ1-1	once	CASSYLQGTLHEAFF	TGTGCCAGCAGTTACCTACAAGGGACACTTCATGAAGCTTTCTTT
TRBV15	TRBD1	TRBJ2-1	.	CATSSTGGSQFF	TGTGCCACCAGCAGCACAGGGGGCAGTCAGTTCTTC
TRBV6-2/TRBV6-3	.	TRBJ1-5	.	CASSYSRSLGGNQPQHF	TGTGCCAGCAGTTACTCGAGGTCGTTAGGGGGCAATCAGCCCCAGCATTTT
TRBV7-2	TRBD1	TRBJ2-7	once	CASSERKTGLYEQYF	TGTGCCAGCAGCGAACGAAAGACAGGGTTATACGAGCAGTACTTC
TRBV6-6	.	TRBJ1-5	.	CASSYFGENQPQHF	TGTGCCAGCAGTTACTTCGGGGAAAATCAGCCCCAGCATTTT
TRBV30	.	TRBJ2-7	.	CAWNRGREEQYF	TGTGCCTGGAATAGGGGGCGGGAAGAGCAGTACTTC
TRBV9	TRBD2	TRBJ2-1	.	CASSVREAGGPLKHNEQFF	TGTGCCAGCAGCGTTAGAGAAGCGGGAGGGCCGCTCAAACACAATGAGCAGTTCTTC
TRBV3-1/TRBV3-2	TRBD2	TRBJ2-7	.	CASSQSLTSGRVVGIYEQYF	TGTGCCAGCAGCCAAAGCTTGACTAGCGGGAGGGTGGTCGGTATCTACGAGCAGTACTTC
TRBV30	.	TRBJ1-2	.	CAWSVGGGYGYTF	TGTGCCTGGAGTGTAGGGGGGGGCTATGGCTACACCTTC
TRBV6-1	.	TRBJ1-3	.	CASSEREGDPGNTIYF	TGTGCCAGCAGTGAAAGGGAGGGGGACCCTGGAAACACCATATATTTT
TRBV7-2	TRBD1	TRBJ2-7	.	CASSARTGGTYEQYF	TGTGCCAGCAGCGCAAGGACAGGCGGTACCTACGAGCAGTACTTC
TRBV30	TRBD1	TRBJ2-7	.	CAYDRVGAYEQYF	TGTGCCTACGACAGGGTTGGAGCCTACGAGCAGTACTTC
TRBV25-1	TRBD1	TRBJ2-7	.	CASSGRGRGIDEQYF	TGTGCCAGCAGTGGCAGGGGGCGCGGAATTGACGAGCAGTACTTC
TRBV18	.	TRBJ1-5	.	CASSVSSNQPQHF	TGTGCCAGCTCAGTTAGTAGCAATCAGCCCCAGCATTTT
TRBV13	.	TRBJ2-5	once	CASSQTQETQYF	TGTGCCAGCAGCCAAACACAAGAGACCCAGTACTTC
TRBV30	TRBD1	TRBJ2-7	.	CAWGQGAWEQYF	TGTGCCTGGGGACAGGGGGCTTGGGAGCAGTACTTC
TRBV18	.	TRBJ2-2	.	CASRGGALGDTGELFF	TGTGCCAGCCGAGGCGGGGCCTTGGGGGACACCGGGGAGCTGTTTTTT
TRBV7-8	.	TRBJ2-1	once	CASSPRTTLPYEQFF	TGTGCCAGCAGCCCTCGGACAACCCTGCCCTATGAGCAGTTCTTC
TRBV6-6	.	TRBJ1-4	few	CASSRDNSEKLFF	TGTGCCAGCAGCCGGGACAACAGCGAAAAACTGTTTTTT
TRBV5-1	.	TRBJ1-2	.	CASSLVVDSLGYTF	TGCGCCAGCAGCTTGGTTGTTGACAGTCTGGGCTACACCTTC
TRBV6-5	.	TRBJ1-6	.	CASSYSVRSYNSPLHF	TGTGCCAGCAGTTACTCTGTCCGCTCCTATAATTCACCCCTCCACTTT
TRBV6-2/TRBV6-3	TRBD2	TRBJ2-5	once	CASSYFSGRPQETQYF	TGTGCCAGCAGTTATTTCAGCGGGAGGCCTCAAGAGACCCAGTACTTC
TRBV28	TRBD2	TRBJ2-3	.	CASSFSGTSGSTDTQYF	TGTGCCAGCAGTTTTTCCGGGACTAGCGGGAGCACAGATACGCAGTATTTT
TRBV29-1	.	TRBJ1-1	once	CSVELLFVSEPRAAFF	TGCAGCGTTGAACTGTTATTCGTGTCCGAACCCCGAGCCGCTTTCTTT
TRBV19	TRBD2	TRBJ2-7	.	CASSISGRAYEQYF	TGTGCCAGTAGTATTAGCGGGAGGGCCTACGAGCAGTACTTC
TRBV7-9	.	TRBJ2-7	.	CASTTTGSYEQYF	TGTGCCAGCACTACTACAGGGTCCTACGAGCAGTACTTC
TRBV29-1	.	TRBJ1-1	few	CSVASRAYTEAFF	TGCAGCGTTGCCTCCAGGGCGTACACTGAAGCTTTCTTT
TRBV7-8	.	TRBJ1-2	.	CASSPRAENYGYTF	TGTGCCAGCAGCCCCAGGGCGGAAAACTATGGCTACACCTTC
TRBV7-2	TRBD1	TRBJ1-2	.	CASSPRQGVGYGYTF	TGTGCCAGCAGCCCCCGACAGGGCGTTGGGTATGGCTACACCTTC
TRBV7-8	TRBD1	TRBJ1-1	.	CASSSGTAGTEAFF	TGTGCCAGCAGCTCCGGGACAGCGGGCACTGAAGCTTTCTTT
TRBV7-3	TRBD1	TRBJ2-3	.	CASSYRGSGSPDTQYF	TGTGCCAGCAGCTACAGGGGATCCGGGTCGCCAGATACGCAGTATTTT
TRBV7-2	TRBD2	TRBJ2-7	.	CASNPYTGVVAGGSHEQYF	TGTGCCAGCAATCCCTATACTGGAGTTGTAGCGGGAGGGAGCCACGAGCAGTACTTC
TRBV6-5	TRBD1	TRBJ1-2	.	CASSTTGQYGYTF	TGTGCCAGCAGTACGACGGGACAGTATGGCTACACCTTC
TRBV5-1	.	TRBJ2-1	.	CASSFTGPDEQFF	TGCGCCAGCAGCTTCACAGGGCCCGATGAGCAGTTCTTC
TRBV19	TRBD2	TRBJ2-7	few	CASSASLLAGGYEQYF	TGTGCCAGTAGTGCCTCCCTACTAGCGGGAGGCTACGAGCAGTACTTC
TRBV6-2/TRBV6-3	.	TRBJ1-4	.	CASSRTQFEGQEKLFF	TGTGCCAGCAGCCGGACCCAATTTGAGGGTCAGGAAAAACTGTTTTTT
TRBV5-1	.	TRBJ1-1	.	CASSWATDGSEAFF	TGCGCCAGCAGCTGGGCGACAGATGGTTCTGAAGCTTTCTTT
TRBV6-5	TRBD1	TRBJ1-1	.	CATGTGVGGTEAFF	TGTGCCACCGGGACAGGGGTTGGGGGCACTGAAGCTTTCTTT
TRBV5-4	TRBD2	TRBJ2-4	once	CASSLVSGGNKNIQYF	TGTGCCAGCAGCTTGGTTAGCGGGGGGAACAAAAACATTCAGTACTTC
TRBV4-3	TRBD2	TRBJ2-3	.	CASSLTPSGLATDTQYF	TGCGCCAGCAGCCTAACCCCGAGTGGACTAGCAACAGATACGCAGTATTTT